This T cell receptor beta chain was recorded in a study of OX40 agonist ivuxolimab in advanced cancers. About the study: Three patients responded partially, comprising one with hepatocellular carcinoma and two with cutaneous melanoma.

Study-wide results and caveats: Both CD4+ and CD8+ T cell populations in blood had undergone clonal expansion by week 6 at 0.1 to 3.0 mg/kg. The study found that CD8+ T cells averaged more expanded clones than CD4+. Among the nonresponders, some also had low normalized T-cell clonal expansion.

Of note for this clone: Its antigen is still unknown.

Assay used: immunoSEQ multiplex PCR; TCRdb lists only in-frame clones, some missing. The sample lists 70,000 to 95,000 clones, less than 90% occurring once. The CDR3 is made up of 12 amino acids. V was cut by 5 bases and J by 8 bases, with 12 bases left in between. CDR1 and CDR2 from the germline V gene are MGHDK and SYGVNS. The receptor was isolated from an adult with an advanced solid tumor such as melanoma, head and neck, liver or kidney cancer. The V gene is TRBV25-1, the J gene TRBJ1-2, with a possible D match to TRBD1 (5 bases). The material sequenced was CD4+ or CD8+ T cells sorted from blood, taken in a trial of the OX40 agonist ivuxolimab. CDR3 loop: CASSRQYQGYTF. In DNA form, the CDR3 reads TGTGCCAGCAGTAGACAGTACCAGGGCTACACCTTC.